Below, one TCR beta chain is given with its context. The sample belongs to a study of T-cell reconstitution after alpha-beta-depleted transplantation in children. Unmatched junction bases numbered 6, after V lost 5 bases and J lost 0 bases. CDR1 is SEHNR and CDR2 is FQNEAQ in the germline V gene (reference sequence). This CDR3 contains 15 residues. During its preparation, the TCRbeta library received unique molecular identifiers. In TCRdb, the PCR reads were re-called with MiXCR into one record per CDR3 protein. The table records about 500,000 distinct CDR3 sequences, around a third of them present only once.

Sequencing was performed on PBMCs from the stem cell graft donor, taken from the stem cell graft. V is TRBV7-9 and J is TRBJ2-7, with 8 nucleotides matching TRBD1. This clonotype was obtained from a human donor who donated a stem cell graft to a child with aplastic anemia. The CDR3 loop reads CASSESGQASYEQYF. CDR3 coding DNA: TGTGCCAGCAGCGAATCGGGACAGGCCTCCTACGAGCAGTACTTC.